The 19 T cell receptor beta chains below come from one sample, sequenced in a study of cytomegalovirus exposure and HLA in healthy donors. PCR used 60 Vbeta primers and 13 Jbeta primers. Repertoires were generated with immunoSEQ multiplex PCR, while TCRdb's copy carries only in-frame clones and drops some. The table includes about 99,000 clones, 75% to 80% detected once. Sequencing was carried out using PBMCs. These TCRs come from a man in his 60s in good health and CMV-seropositive.

J is TRBJ1-5 and V is TRBV5-8; the D gene is possibly TRBD1 (6 bases). Trimming removed 5 bases at V and 2 bases at J, with 17 bases between. Germline values: CDR1 SGHTS, CDR2 YDEGEE. The CDR3 is 16 amino acids. The CDR3 DNA is TGTGCCAGCAGAATATCAGGGGAGGGTGGCAATCAGCCCCAGCATTTT. This codes for CASRISGEGGNQPQHF.

This clone was detected only a few times. The genes are TRBV5-1 and TRBJ1-4; D is perhaps TRBD1 (5 bases). The CDR3 contains 15 residues. V was pared by 0 bases and J by 5 bases, with 11 bases between. CDR1 is SGHRS, CDR2 YFSETQ, per germline. The CDR3 DNA reads TGCGCCAGCAGCTTGGCCGGGGGAAAGAATGAAAAACTGTTTTTT. This translates into CASSLAGGKNEKLFF.

The rearrangement uses TRBV6-1 and TRBJ2-5; D is possibly TRBD1 (5 bases). Germline V gene lookup returns CDR1 MNHNS and CDR2 SASEGT. V lost 6 bases and J 4 bases, leaving 9 bases between the germline ends. This CDR3 region has 12 residues. CDR3 sequence reads: CASRTVIETQYF. The CDR3 nucleotides read TGTGCCAGCAGGACAGTTATAGAGACCCAGTACTTC.

CDR3 in amino acids: CASSVDGIYEQYF. The CDR3 DNA reads TGTGCCAGCAGCGTAGACGGTATCTACGAGCAGTACTTC. V usage is TRBV9 and J usage is TRBJ2-7; D gene uncertain. V was shortened by 0 bases and J by 3 bases, with 7 bases between the two germline ends. In germline, CDR1 is SGDLS, CDR2 YYNGEE. The CDR3 sequence is 13 residues long.

V usage is TRBV19 and J usage is TRBJ1-5; 8 bases fit TRBD1. The junction had 9 bases not matched to a gene; V was cut back by 10 bases and J by 7 bases. The germline gives CDR1 LNHDA, CDR2 SQIVND (reference sequence). This CDR3 comprises 13 residues. The CDR3: CATKTGELQPQHF. CDR3 nucleotide sequence: TGTGCCACCAAGACAGGGGAATTACAGCCCCAGCATTTT. Combining the CDR3 with reference TRBV19 and TRBJ1-5 gives the whole variable domain DGGITQSPKYLFRKEGQNVTLSCEQNLNHDAMYWYRQDPGQGLRLIYYSQIVNDFQKGDIAEGYSVSREKKESFPLTVTSAQKNPTAFYLCATKTGELQPQHFGDGTRLSIL.

The genes are TRBV7-8 and TRBJ2-3; maybe TRBD1 (6 bases). With 3 bases removed from V and 4 bases from J, the gap between germline ends came to 11 bases. The germline V gene encodes CDR1 SGHVS and CDR2 FQNEAQ. The CDR3 is 14 amino acids. CDR3: CASSFTQGADTQYF. CDR3 nucleotide sequence: TGTGCCAGCAGCTTCACACAGGGCGCAGATACGCAGTATTTT.

This chain links TRBV5-4 with TRBJ2-3; D is uncertain. Trimming left V 2 bases short and J 4 bases short, with 5 bases between. Germline V gene data show CDR1 as SGHNT and CDR2 as YYREEE (reference sequence). The CDR3 extends over 12 amino acids. CDR3 bases: TGTGCCAGCAGCTTCAAGCCAGATACGCAGTATTTT. It is translated as CASSFKPDTQYF.

This clone has only one observation. The chain uses TRBV6-5 and TRBJ1-1; D unclear. The CDR3 sequence is 13 residues long. V lost 5 bases, J lost 2 bases, and 9 bases lay in between. Germline loops: CDR1 MNHEY, CDR2 SVGAGI. CDR3 loop: CASSVKLNTEAFF. The CDR3 DNA reads TGTGCCAGCAGTGTGAAACTTAACACTGAAGCTTTCTTT.

J is TRBJ2-2 and V is TRBV5-4; 11 bases match TRBD1. V lost 5 bases and J lost 6; bases outside the gene matches: 3. The CDR3 is made up of 14 amino acids. Germline V gene sequence: CDR1 SGHNT, CDR2 YYREEE (reference sequence). The CDR3 loop reads CASRWDRGAGELFF. CDR3 DNA: TGTGCCAGCAGATGGGACAGGGGGGCCGGGGAGCTGTTTTTT. The full variable domain, its missing parts supplied by reference TRBV5-4 and TRBJ2-2, is ETGVTQSPTHLIKTRGQQVTLRCSSQSGHNTVSWYQQALGQGPQFIFQYYREEENGRGNFPPRFSGLQFPNYSSELNVNALELDDSALYLCASRWDRGAGELFFGEGSRLTVL.

On this clone itself: The junction departs from the called germline gene at one end, perhaps through a read error. The chain links TRBV10-1 to TRBJ2-2; weak D call: TRBD2 (6 bases). The CDR3 is 13 amino acids. Per germline, CDR1 WNHNN and CDR2 SYGVQD (reference sequence). This chain's CDR3 is CASSASNTGGLFF. The CDR3 coding sequence is TGCGCCAGCAGTGCTAGCAACACCGGGGGGCTGTTTTTT.

The V gene is TRBV6-4, the J gene TRBJ2-3, with 7 nucleotides matching TRBD2. Germline loops: CDR1 MRHNA, CDR2 SNTAGT. This CDR3 comprises 16 residues. With 0 bases clipped from V and 3 bases from J, the junction kept 6 bases outside the gene matches. The CDR3 reads CASSDSASGGTDTQYF. The CDR3 DNA reads as TGTGCCAGCAGTGACTCTGCTAGCGGCGGTACAGATACGCAGTATTTT.

The chain carries TRBV7-8 and TRBJ2-3, with 10 bases lining up with TRBD2. The germline V gene has CDR1 SGHVS and CDR2 FQNEAQ. The CDR3 is 17 residues long. Trimming removed 0 bases from V and 2 bases from J; junction bases left unmatched: 5. Here the CDR3 reads CASSLAALAGTTDTQYF. The CDR3 region has the DNA TGTGCCAGCAGCTTAGCCGCACTAGCGGGGACCACAGATACGCAGTATTTT.

V usage is TRBV6-1 and J usage is TRBJ1-5, with D unclear. The CDR3 contains 14 residues. CDR1 is MNHNS and CDR2 is SASEGT in the germline V gene. Trimming cost V 6 bases and J 6 bases, with 15 bases left between them. CDR3 DNA: TGTGCCAGCAGGGGAGGACTCGGGGTTCAGCCCCAGCATTTT. Translation: CASRGGLGVQPQHF.

This clone was detected a few times. The chain recombines TRBV10-2 with TRBJ2-2; possibly TRBD1 for D (5 bases). V was trimmed by 6 bases and J by 2 bases, leaving 7 bases between them. The CDR3 covers 13 residues. Germline-derived CDR1 and CDR2 are WSHSY and SAAADI. In DNA form, the CDR3 reads TGCGCCAGCAGGGACACCAACACCGGGGAGCTGTTTTTT. This gives the protein CASRDTNTGELFF.

The genes are TRBV28 and TRBJ2-1; D unresolved. CDR1 and CDR2 (germline): MDHEN, SYDVKM. The CDR3 is 16 amino acids. The germline V and J ends were trimmed by 4 bases and 0 bases, with 13 bases remaining between them. The CDR3 here is CASSSREMSSYNEQFF. CDR3 bases: TGTGCCAGCAGTTCTCGAGAGATGAGCTCCTACAATGAGCAGTTCTTC.

The chain carries TRBV27 and TRBJ2-3; D is perhaps TRBD1 (6 bases). Trimming shortened V by 2 bases and J by 0 bases, and 12 bases separated the two germline ends. CDR3 length: 16 amino acids. In germline, CDR1 is MNHEY, CDR2 SMNVEV (reference sequence). The CDR3 DNA is TGTGCCAGCAGTTTAAACAGGGTTCGAAGCACAGATACGCAGTATTTT. Its translation is CASSLNRVRSTDTQYF.

This sequence joins TRBV23-1 and TRBJ2-7; D remains ambiguous. TRBV23-1 is reported as an ORF; its role is uncertain. CDR3 length: 14 amino acids. V lost 4 bases and J 2 bases, leaving 12 bases between the germline ends. In DNA, the CDR3 is TGCGCCAGCAGTCCTGGAAACAGCCCCTACGAGCAGTACTTC. This encodes CASSPGNSPYEQYF.

Written as DNA, the CDR3 is TGTGCCAGTAGTATCGGTGCGGGGGCTGATGAAGCTTTCTTT. The encoded protein is CASSIGAGADEAFF. The genes are TRBV19 and TRBJ1-1; possible D gene TRBD1, 6 bases. This CDR3 is 14 amino acids long. The V and J ends lost 3 bases and 7 bases respectively, with 15 bases between them. Looked up from germline, CDR1 is LNHDA and CDR2 is SQIVND (reference sequence).

The V gene is TRBV2, the J gene TRBJ2-5; 11 bases are shared with TRBD2. Per germline, CDR1 SNHLY and CDR2 FYNNEI. There are 16 residues in the CDR3. V lost 5 bases to trimming and J lost 0 bases; unmatched junction nucleotides: 5. The CDR3 sequence is CASSTIAGGHQETQYF. The CDR3, as DNA: TGTGCCAGCAGTACAATAGCGGGGGGGCACCAAGAGACCCAGTACTTC.